The text below deals with one T cell receptor (beta chain). These data belong to a study of blood T cell repertoires in COVID-19. About the study: Donors in the United States, Italy and Spain gave samples during acute or convalescent COVID-19. Sources were T cells, B-cell-depleted T cells, or PBMCs; the material itself was cDNA or gDNA.

Recruited during active infection, patients (from Seattle) were subsequently followed longitudinally. The CDR3 consists of 16 residues. Germline values: CDR1 SGHDT, CDR2 YYEEEE. After removal of 4 bases from V and 0 bases from J, the junction contained 9 bases not matched to a gene. How the authors handled the data: Nucleated cell number was recorded as an estimate derived from reference gene primer amplification. Using immunoSEQ multiplex PCR, the repertoire was profiled, and TCRdb retains in-frame clones only, with some absent. V and J calls and clone size follow that table, whereas D and trimming were derived from the DNA. The sample holds about 360,000 clones, approximately 86% seen once.

Sequenced: peripheral blood. This TCR came from a woman aged 55-70 years with COVID-19, enrolled during active disease. The chain has TRBV5-6 and TRBJ2-7, with 8 nucleotides matching TRBD1. The CDR3 DNA reads TGTGCCAGCAGCCCAGCAACAGGGGGGAGCTCCTACGAGCAGTACTTC. Protein sequence: CASSPATGGSSYEQYF.